These T cell receptor beta chains were read from a single sample in a study of immune cell composition in non-small cell lung cancer. Generated by immunoSEQ multiplex PCR, the TCRdb table keeps only in-frame clones and is missing some. The table includes approximately 6,000 clones, over 55% detected once. Specimen: non-adjacent lung tissue. The receptor set was obtained from a human donor with non-small cell lung cancer. Each CDR3 is given with its conserved first and last residue. A D gene is named only where the DNA matches it firmly. A row's size may be missing; if present it is once, few, many or a size class.

>NA|TRBD2|TRBJ2-1|15|TRBV2
CASNLGLAGLNEQFF
TGTGCCAGCAACTTGGGACTAGCGGGGTTGAATGAGCAGTTCTTC
>once|NA|TRBJ2-1|16|TRBV9
CASSPTSGTEGGEQFF
TGTGCCAGCAGCCCCACCTCCGGGACAGAGGGGGGTGAGCAGTTCTTC
>NA|TRBD1|TRBJ1-5|14|TRBV7-9
CASSWTGNNQPQHF
TGTGCCAGCAGCTGGACAGGGAACAATCAGCCCCAGCATTTT
>NA|NA|TRBJ1-1|13|TRBV29-1
CSVAPGGGTEAFF
TGCAGCGTTGCCCCCGGGGGGGGCACTGAAGCTTTCTTT
>NA|NA|TRBJ2-7|15|TRBV6-6
CASSYPATETYEQYF
TGTGCCAGCAGTTATCCCGCTACTGAGACCTACGAGCAGTACTTC
>NA|TRBD2|TRBJ2-5|16|TRBV6-1
CASSESPRGVQETQYF
TGTGCCAGCAGTGAAAGCCCGCGGGGGGTCCAAGAGACCCAGTACTTC
>NA|TRBD1|TRBJ2-7|16|TRBV5-5
CASSGRDRPDIYEQYF
TGTGCCAGCAGCGGCCGGGACAGGCCTGATATTTACGAGCAGTACTTC
>NA|TRBD2|TRBJ2-5|16|TRBV7-2
CASSLGLAGAQETQYF
TGTGCCAGCAGCCTCGGACTAGCGGGGGCTCAAGAGACCCAGTACTTC
>NA|TRBD2|TRBJ2-7|14|TRBV7-2
CASSSGGALYEQYF
TGTGCCAGCAGCTCCGGGGGGGCCTTGTACGAGCAGTACTTC
>few|NA|TRBJ1-1|13|TRBV29-1
CSVIQVRGTSAFF
TGCAGCGTGATCCAAGTACGGGGGACGTCCGCTTTCTTT
>NA|TRBD1|TRBJ2-5|14|TRBV19
CASSMTGGRGTQYF
TGTGCCAGTAGTATGACAGGGGGCCGAGGGACCCAGTACTTC
>NA|TRBD1|TRBJ2-2|15|TRBV27
CASTADRGDTGELFF
TGTGCCAGCACCGCGGACAGGGGTGACACCGGGGAGCTGTTTTTT
>NA|NA|TRBJ2-1|13|TRBV28
CASSLDTYNEQFF
TGTGCCAGCAGTCTTGACACATACAATGAGCAGTTCTTC
>NA|TRBD2|TRBJ2-1|15|TRBV30
CAWGRLARGYNEQFF
TGTGCCTGGGGTCGTTTGGCGCGGGGGTACAATGAGCAGTTCTTC
>NA|NA|TRBJ1-1|14|TRBV5-1
CASSSTGLNTEAFF
TGCGCCAGCAGCTCCACAGGATTGAACACTGAAGCTTTCTTT
>NA|NA|TRBJ2-7|13|TRBV7-8
CASSFGHLYEQYF
TGTGCCAGCAGCTTTGGACACCTCTACGAGCAGTACTTC
>NA|NA|TRBJ2-5|15|TRBV4-1
CASSQADLNQETQYF
TGCGCCAGCAGCCAAGCCGACTTGAACCAAGAGACCCAGTACTTC
>NA|NA|TRBJ2-1|13|TRBV6-4
CASSDGSPGEQFF
TGTGCCAGCAGTGACGGGTCTCCGGGTGAGCAGTTCTTC
>NA|NA|TRBJ2-7|16|TRBV18
CASSPLPGRSSYEQYF
TGTGCCAGCTCACCCCTTCCGGGAAGGAGCTCCTACGAGCAGTACTTC
>few|NA|TRBJ1-2|12|TRBV30
CAWGQGWDGYTF
TGTGCCTGGGGGCAGGGGTGGGATGGCTACACCTTC
>few|NA|TRBJ1-1|13|TRBV5-4
CASSSRENTEAFF
TGTGCCAGCAGCTCCAGGGAGAACACTGAAGCTTTCTTT
>large|NA|TRBJ1-3|12|TRBV12-5
CASGQGWNTIYF
TGTGCTAGTGGACAGGGTTGGAACACCATATATTTT
>NA|NA|TRBJ1-1|11|TRBV2
CASVGGTEAFF
TGTGCCAGCGTAGGGGGCACTGAAGCTTTCTTT
>NA|TRBD1|TRBJ1-2|19|TRBV28
CASSLSATGGNLLDYGYTF
TGTGCCAGCAGTTTATCTGCGACAGGGGGCAATCTCCTTGACTATGGCTACACCTTC